The 20 T cell receptor beta chains below were found in one sample sequenced in a study of regulatory T cells in long-lasting Graves disease. Combining iRepertoire HTBI primers with Arm-PCR of CDR3 regions, the authors built TCR beta libraries. Via MiXCR, TCRdb re-called the multiplex PCR reads, giving one row per CDR3 protein. The repertoire consists of some 500,000 distinct CDR3 sequences, with approximately 13% occurring once and the leading ten covering 8% to 10%. The time point here: newly diagnosed GD, antithyroid drugs for less than 3 months. PBMC RNA was the source of the TCR library. This same sample was also part of a study on T cells in Graves' hyperthyroidism and ophthalmopathy.

The sample in question was peripheral blood mononuclear cells (PBMCs), obtained at new diagnosis, from a patient treated with antithyroid drugs. These receptors all stem from a man aged 30 to 45 with Graves disease.

This clonotype came up many times. The V gene is TRBV2, the J gene TRBJ1-6, with TRBD1 matching 7 bases. The junction had 6 bases not matched to a gene; V was cut back by 8 bases and J by 5 bases. This CDR3 is 14 amino acids long. Per the germline V gene, CDR1 is SNHLY and CDR2 is FYNNEI. The CDR3 is CASEGGDDNSPLHF. CDR3 DNA: TGTGCCAGCGAAGGGGGCGACGATAATTCACCCCTCCACTTT.

This clonotype has only a few counts. The chain joins TRBV6-4 to TRBJ2-7, with D perhaps TRBD1 or TRBD2 (5 bases each). The CDR3 spans 23 residues. Looked up from germline, CDR1 is MRHNA and CDR2 is SNTAGT. V was cut by 0 bases and J by 2 bases, with 35 bases left in between. The CDR3 spells CASSDSWEAPPVYPPGAPYEQYF. CDR3 DNA sequence: TGTGCCAGCAGTGACTCGTGGGAAGCCCCTCCCGTTTATCCTCCCGGGGCCCCCTACGAGCAGTACTTC.

This clonotype was found many times. The chain employs TRBV20-1 and TRBJ1-1; 8 bases agree with TRBD1. The V gene end was trimmed by 6 bases and the J gene end by 4 bases; junction bases not matched to a gene: 10. In germline, CDR1 is DFQATT, CDR2 SNEGSKA (reference sequence). The CDR3 length is 14 residues. Here the CDR3 reads CSAPHRGGGTEAFF. CDR3 sequence (DNA): TGCAGTGCCCCCCACAGGGGGGGGGGCACTGAAGCTTTCTTT.

J is TRBJ2-7 and V is TRBV20-1; 9 bases are shared with TRBD1. The V segment lost 3 bases and the J segment 6 bases; nucleotides outside the gene matches: 9. Germline V gene lookup returns CDR1 DFQATT and CDR2 SNEGSKA (reference sequence). This CDR3 contains 14 residues. The CDR3 region is CSASKRDRVAEQYF. For the CDR3, the DNA is TGCAGTGCTAGCAAGCGGGACAGGGTGGCCGAGCAGTACTTC.

The chain has TRBV3-1 and TRBJ2-1, with D possibly being TRBD2 (5 bases). In germline, CDR1 is LGHDT, CDR2 YNNKEL (reference sequence). The CDR3 has 16 amino acids. Trimming stripped 1 base from V and 1 base from J, with 11 bases between. In DNA, the CDR3 is TGTGCCAGCAGCCAAGGACTAATTCTATCCTACAATGAGCAGTTCTTC. This translates into CASSQGLILSYNEQFF.

This clonotype appeared many times. The chain links TRBV5-1 to TRBJ2-3, with D unresolved. The CDR3 loop spans 14 amino acids. V lost 0 bases and J 2 bases, leaving 7 bases between the germline ends. Germline CDR1 is SGHRS and CDR2 is YFSETQ. In DNA form, the CDR3 reads TGCGCCAGCAGCTTGGTTTCTGACACAGATACGCAGTATTTT. Translation gives CASSLVSDTDTQYF.

This clonotype has only a few counts. J is TRBJ2-6 and V is TRBV25-1, with D uncertain. V was shortened by 3 bases and J by 2 bases, with 20 bases between the two germline ends. CDR3 size: 19 residues. CDR1 is MGHDK, CDR2 SYGVNS, per germline. The CDR3 DNA reads as TGTGCCAGCAGTGACTCCTCCTTAACCCGTAACCCTGGGGCCAACGTCCTGACTTTC. It specifies CASSDSSLTRNPGANVLTF.

At least ten counts were recorded for this clonotype. The chain carries TRBV2 and TRBJ2-1, with D possibly TRBD2 on 5 matching bases. Looked up from germline, CDR1 is SNHLY and CDR2 is FYNNEI. The V end was cut by 7 bases, the J end by 4 bases, with 14 bases between. CDR3 length: 14 residues. CDR3 bases: TGTGCCAGCACTCCCCGGGGAACTTACAATGAGCAGTTCTTC. Encoded protein: CASTPRGTYNEQFF.

This clonotype was detected ten times or more. This chain connects TRBV7-8 to TRBJ2-2; TRBD1 matches 7 bases. Germline CDR1 SGHVS, CDR2 FQNEAQ. The CDR3 is 17 residues long. Trimming removed 5 bases from V and 6 bases from J; junction bases left unmatched: 15. The CDR3 DNA follows: TGTGCCAGCAGCCCTCCCACCCGACAGGGAAGGGCCGGGGAGCTGTTTTTT. Residues: CASSPPTRQGRAGELFF.

Turning to this clonotype: A much larger clone differs from this one at a single base, so this may be a read error. The chain recombines TRBV30 with TRBJ2-3; 7 bases are a match to TRBD2. The J call may be in error: the DNA end matches TRBJ2-5 better. Germline CDR1 reads GTSNPN; CDR2 reads SVGIG (reference sequence). The CDR3 spans 15 residues. CDR3 sequence (DNA): TGTGCCTGGAGTCCCGGCGGGAGCATAAGAGAGACCCAGTACTTC. Translated, it gives CAWSPGGSIRETQYF.

This clonotype appeared many times. The chain is built from TRBV11-2 and TRBJ2-2; D remains ambiguous. Germline V lookup: CDR1 SGHAT, CDR2 FQNNGV. The CDR3 consists of 17 residues. V gave up 5 bases and J gave up 4 bases, with 20 bases separating them. CDR3: CASSPWQTSRSTGELFF. CDR3 nucleotides: TGTGCCAGCAGCCCCTGGCAGACGTCGAGATCCACCGGGGAGCTGTTTTTT.

This clonotype was counted at least ten times. The chain carries TRBV20-1 and TRBJ1-5; D is unresolved. Germline loops: CDR1 DFQATT, CDR2 SNEGSKA (reference sequence). CDR3 size: 15 residues. V was shortened by 3 bases and J by 8 bases, with 20 bases between the two germline ends. This CDR3 is CSASDGSLGMEPQHF. The CDR3 DNA is TGCAGTGCTAGTGACGGGAGCTTAGGGATGGAGCCCCAGCATTTT.

This clonotype was found many times. The DNA for the CDR3 is TGTGCCAGCAGAGTAGGGGGGCCGACGGATACGCAGTATTTT. As protein: CASRVGGPTDTQYF. V gene TRBV27 combines with J gene TRBJ2-3; D is tentatively TRBD1 or TRBD2 (6 bases each). The V gene lost 6 bases and the J gene lost 6 bases, with 16 bases spanning the gap. CDR3 length: 14 residues. Germline CDR1 is MNHEY and CDR2 is SMNVEV (reference sequence).

This clonotype was detected a few times. The V and J genes are TRBV4-2 and TRBJ1-1; no clear D. From germline, CDR1 is LGHNA and CDR2 YNFKEQ. CDR3 size: 14 residues. V was pared by 1 base and J by 4 bases, with 10 bases between. CDR3 region: CASSQVAAPTEAFF. CDR3 nucleotides: TGTGCCAGCAGCCAAGTAGCGGCCCCCACTGAAGCTTTCTTT.

The table lists this clonotype with many counts. The chain carries TRBV11-2 and TRBJ2-7, with unresolved D. The CDR3 is made up of 15 amino acids. CDR1 is SGHAT, CDR2 FQNNGV, per germline. Deletions cut 2 bases from V and 3 bases from J, with 14 bases between. CDR3 coding DNA: TGTGCCAGCAGCTTACCCACCGGACGGATCTACGAGCAGTACTTC. This translates into CASSLPTGRIYEQYF. The full variable domain, rest sourced from reference TRBV11-2 and TRBJ2-7, is EAGVAQSPRYKIIEKRQSVAFWCNPISGHATLYWYQQILGQGPKLLIQFQNNGVVDDSQLPKDRFSAERLKGVDSTLKIQPAKLEDSAVYLCASSLPTGRIYEQYFGPGTRLTVT.

This clonotype was recorded a few times. The chain joins TRBV18 to TRBJ2-2; 7 nucleotides line up with TRBD2. CDR1 KGHSH and CDR2 LQKENI come from the germline V gene. V lost 2 bases to trimming and J lost 7 bases; unmatched junction nucleotides: 1. The CDR3 loop spans 13 amino acids. CDR3: CASSPTSVGELFF. The CDR3 coding sequence is TGTGCCAGCTCACCAACTAGCGTCGGGGAGCTGTTTTTT.

This clonotype was seen repeatedly, ten times or more. This chain uses TRBV11-2 with TRBJ2-5; 9 nucleotides line up with TRBD1. After removal of 4 bases from V and 5 bases from J, the junction contained 11 bases not matched to a gene. Germline-derived CDR1 and CDR2 are SGHAT and FQNNGV. This CDR3 contains 16 residues. The CDR3 bases are TGTGCCAGCAGCTCCTCACAGGGGGCGCGGTGGGAGACCCAGTACTTC. This sequence encodes CASSSSQGARWETQYF.

The V gene is TRBV20-1, the J gene TRBJ2-3, with 10 bases matching TRBD2. CDR1 is DFQATT, CDR2 SNEGSKA, per germline (reference sequence). V was clipped by 6 bases and J by 3 bases; unmatched bases: 9. The CDR3 extends over 15 amino acids. This CDR3 reads CSACSGLAATDTQYF. In DNA, the CDR3 is TGCAGTGCGTGCTCCGGACTAGCGGCGACAGATACGCAGTATTTT.

This clonotype was recorded a few times. This chain's CDR3 is CASSNWGDSGNTIYF. CDR3 nucleotide sequence: TGTGCCAGCAGTAATTGGGGGGACTCTGGAAACACCATATATTTT. The chain links TRBV2 to TRBJ1-3; weak D call: TRBD1 (5 bases). Per germline, CDR1 SNHLY and CDR2 FYNNEI. V was clipped by 5 bases and J by 0 bases, with 11 bases between them. This CDR3 is 15 amino acids long.

This chain uses TRBV20-1 with TRBJ2-5; D not resolved. This CDR3 has 14 amino acids. Trimming stripped 3 bases from V and 3 bases from J, with 14 bases between. Germline V lookup: CDR1 DFQATT, CDR2 SNEGSKA (reference sequence). The CDR3 region has the DNA TGCAGTGCTAGCCAAACCCCGTTCGAAGAGACCCAGTACTTC. It yields the protein CSASQTPFEETQYF.